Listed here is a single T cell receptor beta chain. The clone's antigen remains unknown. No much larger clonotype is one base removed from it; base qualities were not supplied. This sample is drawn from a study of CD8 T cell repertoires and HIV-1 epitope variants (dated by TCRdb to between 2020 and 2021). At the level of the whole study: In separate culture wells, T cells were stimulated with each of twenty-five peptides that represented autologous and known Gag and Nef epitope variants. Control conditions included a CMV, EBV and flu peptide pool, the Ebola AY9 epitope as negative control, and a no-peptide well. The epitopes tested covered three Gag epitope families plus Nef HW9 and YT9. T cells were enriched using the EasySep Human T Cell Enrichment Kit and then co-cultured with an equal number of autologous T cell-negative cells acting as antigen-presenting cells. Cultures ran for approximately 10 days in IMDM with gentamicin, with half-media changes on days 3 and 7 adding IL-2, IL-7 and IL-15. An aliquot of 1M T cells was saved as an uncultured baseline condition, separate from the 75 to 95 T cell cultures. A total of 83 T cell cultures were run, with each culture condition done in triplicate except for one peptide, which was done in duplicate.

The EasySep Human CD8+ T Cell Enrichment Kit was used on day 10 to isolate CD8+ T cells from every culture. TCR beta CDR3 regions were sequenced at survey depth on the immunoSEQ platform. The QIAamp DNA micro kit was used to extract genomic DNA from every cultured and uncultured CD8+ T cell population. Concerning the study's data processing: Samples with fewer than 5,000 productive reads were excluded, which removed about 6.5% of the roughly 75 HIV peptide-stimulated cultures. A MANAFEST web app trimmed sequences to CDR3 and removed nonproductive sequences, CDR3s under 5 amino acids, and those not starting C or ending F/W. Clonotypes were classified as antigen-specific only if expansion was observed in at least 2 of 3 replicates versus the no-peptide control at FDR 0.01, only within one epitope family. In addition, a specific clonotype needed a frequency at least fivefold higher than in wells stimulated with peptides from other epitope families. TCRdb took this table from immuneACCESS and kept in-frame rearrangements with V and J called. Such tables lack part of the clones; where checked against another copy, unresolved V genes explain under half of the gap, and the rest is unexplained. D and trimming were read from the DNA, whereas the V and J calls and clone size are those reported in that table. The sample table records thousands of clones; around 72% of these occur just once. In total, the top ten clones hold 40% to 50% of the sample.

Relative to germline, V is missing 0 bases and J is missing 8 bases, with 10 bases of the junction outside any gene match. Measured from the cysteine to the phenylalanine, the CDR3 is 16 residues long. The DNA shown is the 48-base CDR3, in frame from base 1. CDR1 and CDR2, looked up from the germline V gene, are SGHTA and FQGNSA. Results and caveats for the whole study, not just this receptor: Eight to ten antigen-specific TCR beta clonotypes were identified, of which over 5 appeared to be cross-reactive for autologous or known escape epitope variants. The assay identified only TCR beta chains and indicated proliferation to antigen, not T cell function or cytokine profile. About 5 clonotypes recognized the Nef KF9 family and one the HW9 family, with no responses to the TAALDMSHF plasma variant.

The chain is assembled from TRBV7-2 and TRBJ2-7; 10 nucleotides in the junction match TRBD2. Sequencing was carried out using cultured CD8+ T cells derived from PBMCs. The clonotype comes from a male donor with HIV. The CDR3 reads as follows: CASSLAQSSGGEKQYF. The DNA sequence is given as TGTGCCAGCAGCTTAGCTCAATCTAGCGGGGGTGAGAAGCAGTACTTC. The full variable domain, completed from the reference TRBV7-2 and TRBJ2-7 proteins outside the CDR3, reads GAGVSQSPSNKVTEKGKDVELRCDPISGHTALYWYRQSLGQGLEFLIYFQGNSAPDKSGLPSDRFSAERTGGSVSTLTIQRTQQEDSAVYLCASSLAQSSGGEKQYFGPGTRLTVT.